Described below is a single T cell receptor (beta chain) sequence and its context. Its antigen is as yet unknown. The data were taken from a study of blood T cells in healthy people across ages. General study results and limits: No conclusive comparison of naive versus antigen-experienced cells was possible with unsorted PBMCs. The long-lived group displayed more naive CD4+ cells, plus higher diversity, than the aged donors did. Diversity figures based on one million T cells were deemed too low.

The amount of total RNA extracted per sample was at least 5.5 micrograms. The germline gives CDR1 LNHNV, CDR2 YYDKDF (reference sequence). This CDR3 comprises 12 residues. V lost 5 bases and J 7 bases, leaving 11 bases between the germline ends. Then a second PCR, running roughly 7 to 12 cycles, was carried out with a sample-barcoded 5' primer and a J-beta primer mix. TCRdb reprocessed the 5' RACE reads with MiXCR, giving one entry per CDR3 protein. Of approximately 1.5 million distinct CDR3 sequences in the sample, under 55% are singletons; the top ten hold around 4%. The sample was blood. This clonotype was sampled from a woman between 18 and 30 years old in good health. The rearrangement uses TRBV15 and TRBJ1-1, with D unresolved. The DNA for the CDR3 is TGTGCCACCAGCTCACTCGCCCGTGAAGCTTTCTTT. Its translation: CATSSLAREAFF.